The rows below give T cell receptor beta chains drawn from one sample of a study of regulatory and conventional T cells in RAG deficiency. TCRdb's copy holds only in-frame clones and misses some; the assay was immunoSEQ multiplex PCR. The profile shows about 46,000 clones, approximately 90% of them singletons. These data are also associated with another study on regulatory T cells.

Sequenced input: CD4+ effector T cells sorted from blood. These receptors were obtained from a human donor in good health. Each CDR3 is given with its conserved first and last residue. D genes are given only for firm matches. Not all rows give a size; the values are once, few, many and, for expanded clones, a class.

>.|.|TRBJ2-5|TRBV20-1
CSAGYKAGQYF
TGCAGTGCTGGATACAAAGCGGGCCAGTACTTC
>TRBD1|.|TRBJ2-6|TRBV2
CARGGDRAPGANVLTF
TGTGCCAGAGGGGGGGACAGGGCCCCTGGGGCCAACGTCCTGACTTTC
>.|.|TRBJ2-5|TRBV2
CASSRTKLQETQYF
TGTGCCAGCAGTCGCACGAAGCTCCAAGAGACCCAGTACTTC
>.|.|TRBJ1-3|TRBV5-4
CASSSAGNTIYF
TGTGCCAGCAGCAGCGCGGGAAACACCATATATTTT
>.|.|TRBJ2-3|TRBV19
CASSISGSTDTQYF
TGTGCCAGTAGTATATCAGGGAGCACAGATACGCAGTATTTT
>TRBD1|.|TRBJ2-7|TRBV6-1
CATLPLDRGRSEQYF
TGTGCCACCCTACCGCTGGACAGGGGGCGATCGGAGCAGTACTTC
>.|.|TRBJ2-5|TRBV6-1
CASSERGLQETQYF
TGTGCCAGCAGTGAACGGGGTCTCCAAGAGACCCAGTACTTC
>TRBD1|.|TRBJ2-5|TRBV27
CASSATGRETQYF
TGTGCCAGCAGTGCGACAGGGAGAGAGACCCAGTACTTC
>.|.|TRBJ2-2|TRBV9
CASSVVATNTGELFF
TGTGCCAGCAGCGTAGTAGCGACGAACACCGGGGAGCTGTTTTTT
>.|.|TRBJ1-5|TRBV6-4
CASSLNSNQPQHF
TGTGCCAGCAGCCTAAATAGCAATCAGCCCCAGCATTTT
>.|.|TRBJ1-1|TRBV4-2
CASSQAHTRNTEAFF
TGTGCCAGCAGCCAAGCTCACACCCGGAACACTGAAGCTTTCTTT
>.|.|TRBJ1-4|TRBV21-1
CASSTQDRVIGNEKLFF
TGTGCCAGCAGCACCCAAGACAGGGTCATAGGTAATGAAAAACTGTTTTTT
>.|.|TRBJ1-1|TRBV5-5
CASRTDSGLPEAFF
TGTGCCAGCAGGACGGATTCGGGGCTCCCTGAAGCTTTCTTT
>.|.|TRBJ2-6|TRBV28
CASRVEGSGANVLTF
TGTGCCAGCAGGGTCGAGGGCTCTGGGGCCAACGTCCTGACTTTC
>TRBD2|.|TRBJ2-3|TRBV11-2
CASSFPGLACYF
TGTGCCAGCAGTTTCCCGGGACTAGCTTGCTATTTT
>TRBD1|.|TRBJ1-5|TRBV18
CASSPQGDQPQHF
TGTGCCAGCTCACCTCAGGGGGACCAGCCCCAGCATTTT
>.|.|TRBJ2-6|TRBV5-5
CASSLLGSGANVLTF
TGTGCCAGCAGCTTGCTCGGCTCTGGGGCCAACGTCCTGACTTTC
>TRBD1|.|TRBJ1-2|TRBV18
CASSPQGASSNYGYTF
TGTGCCAGCTCGCCCCAGGGGGCTTCTTCCAACTATGGCTACACCTTC
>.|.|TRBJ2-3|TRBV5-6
CASSFLPLLREITDTQYF
TGTGCCAGCAGCTTTCTGCCGCTCTTACGGGAGATCACAGATACGCAGTATTTT
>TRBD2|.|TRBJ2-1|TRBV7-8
CASSPRGSGVNEQFF
TGTGCCAGCAGCCCCCGAGGTAGCGGGGTGAATGAGCAGTTCTTC
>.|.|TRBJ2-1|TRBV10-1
CASSERGEQFF
TGCGCCAGCAGTGAACGAGGTGAGCAGTTCTTC
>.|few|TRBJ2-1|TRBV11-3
CASSYQGGASYNEQFF
TGTGCCAGCAGCTATCAGGGGGGGGCTTCCTACAATGAGCAGTTCTTC
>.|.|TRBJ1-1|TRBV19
CASSNSRKNTEAFF
TGTGCCAGTAGTAATTCCAGGAAGAACACTGAAGCTTTCTTT
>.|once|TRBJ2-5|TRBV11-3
CASSWTSQETQYF
TGTGCCAGCAGCTGGACATCTCAAGAGACCCAGTACTTC
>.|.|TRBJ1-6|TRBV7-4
CASSLGANSPLHF
TGTGCCAGCAGCTTAGGGGCGAATTCACCCCTCCACTTT
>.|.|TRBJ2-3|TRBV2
CASSANGIGSDTQYF
TGTGCCAGCAGTGCTAACGGAATCGGGTCAGATACGCAGTATTTT
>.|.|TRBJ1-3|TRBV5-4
CASSPGVGAGGNTIYF
TGTGCCAGCAGCCCCGGTGTGGGGGCAGGAGGAAACACCATATATTTT
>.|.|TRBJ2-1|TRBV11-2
CASTDRSWGNEQFF
TGTGCCAGCACCGACAGGTCCTGGGGCAATGAGCAGTTCTTC
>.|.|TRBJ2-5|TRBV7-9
CASSLIRTDKETQYF
TGTGCCAGCAGCTTAATTCGGACAGACAAAGAGACCCAGTACTTC
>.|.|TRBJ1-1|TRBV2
CASSPGTRGTEAFF
TGTGCCAGCAGCCCAGGAACTCGGGGGACTGAAGCTTTCTTT
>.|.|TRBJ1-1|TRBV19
CASRNQGSPNTEAFF
TGTGCCAGTAGAAACCAGGGATCCCCAAACACTGAAGCTTTCTTT
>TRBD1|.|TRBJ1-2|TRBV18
CASSPGQDDGYTF
TGTGCCAGCTCACCCGGACAGGACGATGGCTACACCTTC
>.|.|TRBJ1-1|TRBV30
CAWSSRRNTEAFF
TGTGCCTGGAGTTCACGAAGGAACACTGAAGCTTTCTTT
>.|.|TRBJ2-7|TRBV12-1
CASSSFRDSSSYEQYF
TGTGCCAGCAGCTCGTTCCGGGACAGCAGCTCCTACGAGCAGTACTTC
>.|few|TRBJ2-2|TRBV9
CASAVGGQGNTGELFF
TGTGCCTCAGCGGTAGGGGGGCAGGGTAACACCGGGGAGCTGTTTTTT
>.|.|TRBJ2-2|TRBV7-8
CASSLDDGELFF
TGTGCCAGCAGCTTAGATGACGGGGAGCTGTTTTTT
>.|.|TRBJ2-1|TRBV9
CASSPLATSSYNEQFF
TGTGCCAGCAGCCCCCTAGCGACTAGCTCCTACAATGAGCAGTTCTTC
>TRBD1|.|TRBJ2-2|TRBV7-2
CASSFLRGPTNTGELFF
TGTGCCAGCAGCTTCTTAAGGGGGCCCACCAACACCGGGGAGCTGTTTTTT
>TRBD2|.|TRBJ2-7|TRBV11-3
CASSYAGTSGSPYEQYF
TGTGCCAGCAGCTACGCCGGGACTAGCGGTTCGCCCTACGAGCAGTACTTC
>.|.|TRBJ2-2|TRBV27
CASSLSPGTTGELFF
TGTGCCAGCAGTTTATCGCCCGGGACTACCGGGGAGCTGTTTTTT
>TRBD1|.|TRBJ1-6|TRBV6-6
CASSRGLLHLISPLHF
TGTGCCAGCAGTAGGGGGCTCCTCCATCTGATTTCGCCCCTCCACTTT
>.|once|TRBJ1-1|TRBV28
CASSLRETAEAFF
TGTGCCAGCAGCCTCAGGGAAACCGCTGAAGCTTTCTTT